A single sample is the source of the 17 T cell receptor beta chains below, sequenced in a study of T cells after yellow fever vaccination. One entry per CDR3 protein, called by TCRdb with MiXCR from the 5' RACE reads. The data contain around 250,000 distinct CDR3 sequences, less than 9% of them singletons. The material was CD4+ T cells sorted from PBMCs, obtained 15 days after the yellow fever booster vaccination. Source of these receptors: a man aged 25-45 years who received the YFV17D yellow fever vaccine.

CDR3 in DNA: TGCAGTGCTAGAGATGTGGGCGGGAATGAAAAACTGTTTTTT. The encoded protein is CSARDVGGNEKLFF. The V call is TRBV20-1, the J call TRBJ1-4; D unresolved. The germline V gene has CDR1 DFQATT and CDR2 SNEGSKA (reference sequence). V was pared by 0 bases and J by 5 bases, with 10 bases between. There are 14 residues in the CDR3.

Worth noting for this clonotype: The junction does not match germline at one end; this may be a read error. CDR3 sequence (DNA): TGTGCCATCGCCAGTGCGAACGGGAACACCTGGGAGCTGTTTTTT. Its translation: CAIASANGNTWELFF. The chain carries TRBV10-3 and TRBJ2-2; D might be TRBD2 (5 bases). The CDR3 has 15 residues. Germline CDR1 and CDR2: ENHRY and SYGVKD.

The V and J genes are TRBV18 and TRBJ2-2, with 7 nucleotides matching TRBD2. The CDR3 has 15 amino acids. CDR1 and CDR2 from the germline V gene are KGHSH and LQKENI. Trimming cost V 0 bases and J 3 bases; bases outside gene matches: 1. The CDR3 loop reads CASSPPSGDTGELFF. CDR3 nucleotides: TGTGCCAGCTCACCACCGAGCGGGGACACCGGGGAGCTGTTTTTT.

At least ten counts were recorded for this clonotype. This chain joins TRBV5-1 and TRBJ2-3, with TRBD2 identical over 9 bases. The CDR3 spans 14 residues. Germline CDR1 SGHRS, CDR2 YFSETQ. V lost 4 bases to trimming and J lost 4 bases; unmatched junction nucleotides: 4. CDR3 bases: TGCGCCAGCAGCGCGGGACTAGCTTCAGATACGCAGTATTTT. Encoded protein: CASSAGLASDTQYF.

The CDR3 protein is CASSRPVGSGNNEQFF. The CDR3 DNA sequence: TGTGCCAGCAGCCGCCCGGTCGGGAGTGGGAACAATGAGCAGTTCTTC. This chain uses TRBV7-9 with TRBJ2-1; TRBD2 is a possible D gene (6 bases). V was shortened by 5 bases and J by 5 bases, with 19 bases between the two germline ends. The CDR3 spans 16 residues. Germline V gives CDR1 SEHNR, CDR2 FQNEAQ (reference sequence).

This clonotype was picked up a small number of times. The J gene is TRBJ2-1, the V gene TRBV7-2; D is possibly TRBD2 (5 bases). The CDR3 loop spans 15 amino acids. Germline assignment: CDR1 SGHTA and CDR2 FQGNSA. V was pared by 5 bases and J by 0 bases, with 11 bases between. The CDR3 nucleotides read TGTGCCAGCAGCGCCGAGGGATTCTCCTACAATGAGCAGTTCTTC. It yields the protein CASSAEGFSYNEQFF.

This clonotype was seen a handful of times. The rearrangement uses TRBV20-1 and TRBJ2-5; D is uncertain. Germline values: CDR1 DFQATT, CDR2 SNEGSKA (reference sequence). V was shortened by 4 bases and J by 5 bases, with 14 bases between the two germline ends. The CDR3 loop spans 13 amino acids. The CDR3 spells CSAIVGSLETQYF. The CDR3 bases are TGCAGTGCTATCGTCGGATCCCTGGAGACCCAGTACTTC.

This clonotype occurred many times. The CDR3 bases are TGTGCCATCAGCGTAGCGGGAGGGCCCTACGAGCAGTACTTC. Translated: CAISVAGGPYEQYF. The genes are TRBV10-3 and TRBJ2-7; 11 nucleotides align to TRBD2. Trimming took 6 bases from V and 2 from J; bases not matched to a gene: 3. The CDR3 runs 14 residues. The germline V gene has CDR1 ENHRY and CDR2 SYGVKD.

The rearrangement links TRBV7-8 to TRBJ2-1; D perhaps matches TRBD2 (6 bases). Germline loops: CDR1 SGHVS, CDR2 FQNEAQ. This CDR3 region has 16 residues. V lost 1 base and J 3 bases, leaving 13 bases between the germline ends. The CDR3 spells CASSLGLALDYNEQFF. Here the CDR3 DNA reads TGTGCCAGCAGCTTAGGGCTAGCGCTCGACTACAATGAGCAGTTCTTC.

This clonotype appeared a few times. This chain connects TRBV3-1 to TRBJ2-1, with TRBD2 as a possible D gene (5 bases). The germline V and J ends were trimmed by 1 base and 12 bases, with 13 bases remaining between them. The germline CDR1 and CDR2 sequences are LGHDT and YNNKEL (reference sequence). The CDR3 spans 13 residues. DNA of the CDR3: TGTGCCAGCAGCCAAGGTGAAGCGGAGGTGCAGTTCTTC. This sequence encodes CASSQGEAEVQFF.

This clonotype has more than one count but fewer than ten. The gene calls are TRBV7-6 and TRBJ2-1; a weak D match, TRBD2 (5 bases). There are 16 residues in the CDR3. V gave up 5 bases and J gave up 3 bases, with 17 bases separating them. Germline CDR1 reads SGHVS; CDR2 reads FNYEAQ. CDR3 region: CASSGGLTFFYNEQFF. The CDR3 bases are TGTGCCAGCAGCGGAGGACTGACTTTTTTCTACAATGAGCAGTTCTTC.

This clonotype came up many times. This rearrangement joins TRBV7-9 to TRBJ1-1, with no clear D. CDR3 length: 13 amino acids. With 4 bases removed from V and 1 base from J, the gap between germline ends came to 7 bases. The germline V gene encodes CDR1 SEHNR and CDR2 FQNEAQ (reference sequence). CDR3 bases: TGTGCCAGCAGCTCGATACGGAACACTGAAGCTTTCTTT. Translating it yields CASSSIRNTEAFF.

This clonotype was observed at least ten times. The chain combines TRBV28 with TRBJ2-5; the match to TRBD1 covers 8 bases. The CDR3 consists of 17 residues. V was clipped by 6 bases and J by 7 bases; unmatched bases: 19. CDR1 MDHEN and CDR2 SYDVKM come from the germline V gene. DNA for the CDR3: TGTGCCAGCAGCACTCGAGGAGGACAGGGACTCGATGGGACCCAGTACTTC. Translated, it gives CASSTRGGQGLDGTQYF.

The rearrangement links TRBV20-1 to TRBJ2-2; 15 bases agree with TRBD2. V lost 1 base and J lost 6; bases outside the gene matches: 3. CDR3 length: 16 residues. The germline V gene has CDR1 DFQATT and CDR2 SNEGSKA (reference sequence). The CDR3 is CSARAGLAGGAGELFF. CDR3 nucleotide sequence: TGCAGTGCTAGAGCTGGACTAGCGGGAGGGGCCGGGGAGCTGTTTTTT.

This clonotype has more than one count but fewer than ten. The chain combines TRBV20-1 with TRBJ2-1, with TRBD2 identical over 14 bases. V trimming: 3 bases; J trimming: 4 bases; junction bases outside the gene matches: 5. This CDR3 has 16 residues. The germline CDR1 and CDR2 sequences are DFQATT and SNEGSKA (reference sequence). CDR3 residues: CSARGLAGDVYNEQFF. CDR3 coding DNA: TGCAGTGCTAGGGGACTAGCGGGAGACGTGTACAATGAGCAGTTCTTC.

In its sample, this clonotype was seen many times. The genes are TRBV18 and TRBJ2-3, with D unresolved. The germline gives CDR1 KGHSH, CDR2 LQKENI. V gave up 0 bases and J gave up 3 bases, with 7 bases separating them. The CDR3 totals 14 residues. In nucleotides, the CDR3 is TGTGCCAGCTCACCACCGGCTAGAACAGATACGCAGTATTTT. It is translated as CASSPPARTDTQYF.

This clonotype was detected a few times. The rearrangement uses TRBV5-1 and TRBJ1-1; TRBD1 might be the D (6 bases). Germline V gives CDR1 SGHRS, CDR2 YFSETQ. The CDR3 contains 13 residues. V lost 4 bases, J lost 3 bases, and 10 bases lay in between. This chain's CDR3 is CASSADSDTEAFF. The CDR3 DNA follows: TGCGCCAGCAGCGCGGACAGTGACACTGAAGCTTTCTTT.